A single sample is the source of the 23 T cell receptor beta chains below, sequenced in a study of OX40 agonist ivuxolimab in advanced cancers. Clones were read by immunoSEQ multiplex PCR, and TCRdb kept only the in-frame ones, dropping some. This repertoire shows around 11,000 clones, about 82% found once; its top ten account for 10%. Here the sequenced sample was CD4+ or CD8+ T cells sorted from blood, taken in a trial of the OX40 agonist ivuxolimab. These receptors all stem from an adult with an advanced solid tumor such as melanoma, head and neck, liver or kidney cancer.

This clone was counted once. J is TRBJ2-2 and V is TRBV5-8; D is tentatively TRBD1 or TRBD2 (6 bases each). The germline CDR1 and CDR2 sequences are SGHTS and YDEGEE. The V end was cut by 4 bases, the J end by 4 bases, with 11 bases between. The CDR3 totals 14 residues. DNA of the CDR3: TGTGCCAGCAGCGCGGGACAACGCACCGGGGAGCTGTTTTTT. Translating gives CASSAGQRTGELFF.

This chain uses TRBV7-3 with TRBJ2-1, with D possibly matching TRBD2 (5 bases). Deletions cut 0 bases from V and 7 bases from J, with 10 bases between. Germline CDR1 reads SGHTA; CDR2 reads FQGTGA. This CDR3 is 14 amino acids long. The DNA for the CDR3 is TGTGCCAGCAGCTTAACTCTAGCCCGGAATGAGCAGTTCTTC. Amino acid sequence: CASSLTLARNEQFF.

The genes are TRBV5-6 and TRBJ2-1; D may be TRBD1 or TRBD2 (5 bases each). Germline lookup yields CDR1 SGHDT and CDR2 YYEEEE. The V end was cut by 0 bases, the J end by 0 bases, with 7 bases between. This CDR3 has 15 residues. The CDR3 DNA is TGTGCCAGCAGCTTGGGGGGGTTCTCCTACAATGAGCAGTTCTTC. The encoded protein is CASSLGGFSYNEQFF.

V is TRBV15 and J is TRBJ1-1; unclear D gene. Looked up from germline, CDR1 is LNHNV and CDR2 is YYDKDF (reference sequence). The CDR3 totals 12 residues. Trimming stripped 7 bases from V and 8 bases from J, with 14 bases between. CDR3 nucleotides: TGTGCCACCATGCAGCCGCTACAGGAAGCTTTCTTT. Protein product: CATMQPLQEAFF.

The chain recombines TRBV6-1 with TRBJ2-5, with D perhaps TRBD1 (6 bases). This CDR3 has 14 amino acids. Trimming stripped 1 base from V and 2 bases from J, with 8 bases between. Germline-derived CDR1 and CDR2 are MNHNS and SASEGT. In DNA, the CDR3 is TGTGCCAGCAGTGAAGGACAGGAGCAAGAGACCCAGTACTTC. It codes for CASSEGQEQETQYF.

The CDR3 spells CASSLGGAAGPTYNEQFF. DNA for the CDR3: TGTGCCAGCAGCTTGGGGGGCGCTGCAGGACCCACCTACAATGAGCAGTTCTTC. This chain joins TRBV5-6 and TRBJ2-1, with a weak D call TRBD1 (5 bases). Trimming took 0 bases from V and 2 from J, leaving 18 bases between them. Looked up from germline, CDR1 is SGHDT and CDR2 is YYEEEE. The CDR3 has 18 residues.

The CDR3: CASSPIVQANYGYTF. The CDR3, as DNA: TGTGCCAGCAGTCCGATAGTTCAAGCTAACTATGGCTACACCTTC. The chain is built from TRBV27 and TRBJ1-2; D is unresolved. Germline-derived CDR1 and CDR2 are MNHEY and SMNVEV (reference sequence). V was cut by 5 bases and J by 0 bases, with 13 bases left in between. CDR3 length: 15 residues.

The chain uses TRBV19 and TRBJ2-7, with 7 bases fitting TRBD2. With 3 bases clipped from V and 3 bases from J, the junction kept 5 bases outside the gene matches. Looked up from germline, CDR1 is LNHDA and CDR2 is SQIVND (reference sequence). The CDR3 covers 14 residues. The CDR3 DNA reads as TGTGCCAGTAGTATGCCGGGGGGTTACTACGAGCAGTACTTC. Protein: CASSMPGGYYEQYF. Full variable domain (rest looked up from reference TRBV19 and TRBJ2-7): DGGITQSPKYLFRKEGQNVTLSCEQNLNHDAMYWYRQDPGQGLRLIYYSQIVNDFQKGDIAEGYSVSREKKESFPLTVTSAQKNPTAFYLCASSMPGGYYEQYFGPGTRLTVT.

This clone is categorized as medium-sized (0.01 to 0.1%). V and J are TRBV7-9 and TRBJ2-6; D might be TRBD1 (5 bases). The germline V gene has CDR1 SEHNR and CDR2 FQNEAQ (reference sequence). V gave up 5 bases and J gave up 1 base, with 6 bases separating them. The CDR3 loop spans 14 amino acids. CDR3 nucleotides: TGTGCCAGCAGCCCAGGGTCTGGGGCCAACGTCCTGACTTTC. Translating gives CASSPGSGANVLTF.

V gene TRBV7-3 combines with J gene TRBJ2-3; weak D call: TRBD2 (5 bases). The CDR3 is 11 residues long. The germline V gene has CDR1 SGHTA and CDR2 FQGTGA. Trimming stripped 5 bases from V and 10 bases from J, with 10 bases between. The CDR3 bases are TGTGCCAGCAGCCTCGGGAAGGCGCAGTATTTT. Its protein product is CASSLGKAQYF.

CDR3 nucleotide sequence: TGTGCCAGCAGCCAAGCGAGCGGGAGCTACGAGCAGTACTTC. Translated, it gives CASSQASGSYEQYF. The V call is TRBV4-2, the J call TRBJ2-7; TRBD2 matches 8 bases. V lost 1 base, J lost 3 bases, and 2 bases stayed unmatched. Germline CDR1 is LGHNA and CDR2 is YNFKEQ. The length of the CDR3 is 14 residues.

The count of this clone is one. The chain links TRBV5-1 to TRBJ2-1; TRBD1 might be the D (6 bases). The CDR3 is 17 residues long. V gave up 2 bases and J gave up 0 bases, with 15 bases separating them. The germline gives CDR1 SGHRS, CDR2 YFSETQ. The CDR3 spells CASSFRTVRTSYNEQFF. The CDR3 nucleotides read TGCGCCAGCAGCTTTCGGACAGTTAGGACCTCCTACAATGAGCAGTTCTTC. The variable domain in full, completed from reference TRBV5-1 and TRBJ2-1, reads KAGVTQTPRYLIKTRGQQVTLSCSPISGHRSVSWYQQTPGQGLQFLFEYFSETQRNKGNFPGRFSGRQFSNSRSEMNVSTLELGDSALYLCASSFRTVRTSYNEQFFGPGTRLTVL.

This clone appeared once. This may come from a read error, since a much larger clone is one base off. The chain combines TRBV30 with TRBJ2-2; 9 bases map to TRBD2. The CDR3 totals 15 residues. Germline V gene lookup returns CDR1 GTSNPN and CDR2 SVGIG (reference sequence). The V segment lost 8 bases and the J segment 4 bases; nucleotides outside the gene matches: 11. CDR3 nucleotides: TGTGCCCAGTCTAAGGGGACTAGCTTCACCGGGGAGCTGTTTTTT. This sequence encodes CAQSKGTSFTGELFF.

This clone has only one observation. This chain connects TRBV6-1 to TRBJ1-3, with 8 nucleotides matching TRBD1. Trimming removed 6 bases from V and 3 bases from J; junction bases left unmatched: 1. This CDR3 comprises 13 residues. Germline V gives CDR1 MNHNS, CDR2 SASEGT. The CDR3 DNA follows: TGTGCCAGCAGGGACAGGGATGGAAACACCATATATTTT. It translates to CASRDRDGNTIYF.

The J gene is TRBJ1-2, the V gene TRBV28; no definite D call. CDR3 length: 15 residues. Germline assignment: CDR1 MDHEN and CDR2 SYDVKM. Between the trimmed V and J ends, which lost 5 bases and 4 bases, there was a span of 17 bases. The CDR3 is CASSLSLTLTYGYTF. For the CDR3, the DNA is TGTGCCAGCAGTCTGAGCCTAACCTTAACCTATGGCTACACCTTC.

Written as DNA, the CDR3 is TGTGCCAGCAGCTACCCTGAAAAACTGTTTTTT. Protein product: CASSYPEKLFF. The genes are TRBV6-6 and TRBJ1-4; unclear D gene. Germline loops: CDR1 MNHNY, CDR2 SVGAGI (reference sequence). The CDR3 contains 11 residues. V was clipped by 6 bases and J by 7 bases, with 6 bases between them.

The chain recombines TRBV7-6 with TRBJ2-5, with TRBD1 identical over 9 bases. The V and J ends lost 6 bases and 1 base, in that order; junction bases with no gene match: 6. Germline values: CDR1 SGHVS, CDR2 FNYEAQ. CDR3 length: 15 amino acids. The CDR3 spells CASSYNRGPQETQYF. CDR3 nucleotide sequence: TGTGCCAGCAGTTATAACAGGGGGCCCCAAGAGACCCAGTACTTC. The whole variable domain, remainder taken from reference TRBV7-6 and TRBJ2-5, is GAGVSQSPRYKVTKRGQDVALRCDPISGHVSLYWYRQALGQGPEFLTYFNYEAQQDKSGLPNDRFSAERPEGSISTLTIQRTEQRDSAMYRCASSYNRGPQETQYFGPGTRLLVL.

V and J are TRBV28 and TRBJ2-3, with 11 bases that match TRBD2. V lost 5 bases to trimming and J lost 2 bases; unmatched junction nucleotides: 3. The CDR3 has 15 residues. Germline V lookup: CDR1 MDHEN, CDR2 SYDVKM. The DNA of the CDR3 is TGTGCCAGCAGTATAGCGGGAGGGTTCACAGATACGCAGTATTTT. This translates into CASSIAGGFTDTQYF.

This clone was seen once. The chain is built from TRBV6-1 and TRBJ2-6; D is unclear. Looked up from germline, CDR1 is MNHNS and CDR2 is SASEGT. This CDR3 has 15 residues. V was trimmed by 1 base and J by 0 bases, leaving 4 bases between them. CDR3 sequence (DNA): TGTGCCAGCAGTGAAGGAGACTCTGGGGCCAACGTCCTGACTTTC. It translates to CASSEGDSGANVLTF.

This clone is medium-sized within its sample. This chain links TRBV30 with TRBJ2-1; possibly TRBD2 for D (6 bases). The CDR3 covers 18 residues. Per the germline V gene, CDR1 is GTSNPN and CDR2 is SVGIG (reference sequence). The germline V and J ends were trimmed by 3 bases and 0 bases, with 21 bases remaining between them. CDR3 amino acids: CAWRSWGEPPSSYNEQFF. DNA for the CDR3: TGTGCCTGGAGGTCCTGGGGGGAACCACCGAGCTCCTACAATGAGCAGTTCTTC.

The genes are TRBV19 and TRBJ1-6, with D possibly TRBD1 on 6 matching bases. The germline gives CDR1 LNHDA, CDR2 SQIVND (reference sequence). V lost 5 bases to trimming and J lost 6 bases, with 14 bases between them. This CDR3 is built from 15 residues. The CDR3 bases are TGTGCCAGTAGTTCGGCAGGGGATTTTAATTCACCCCTCCACTTT. As protein: CASSSAGDFNSPLHF.

The chain recombines TRBV2 with TRBJ1-1; D not resolved. The ends were cut back, 3 bases at V and 4 bases at J, with 18 bases in the middle. This CDR3 is 16 amino acids long. The V gene's germline CDR1 is SNHLY and CDR2 FYNNEI. CDR3 sequence: CASSEDSPEGGTEAFF. CDR3 coding DNA: TGTGCCAGCAGTGAGGATTCACCTGAGGGCGGCACTGAAGCTTTCTTT.

This chain links TRBV7-9 with TRBJ1-2; D is unclear. Trimming pared 5 bases from V and 1 base from J, leaving 14 bases between. The CDR3 extends over 15 amino acids. Per germline, CDR1 SEHNR and CDR2 FQNEAQ (reference sequence). CDR3 residues: CASSLGPQVNYGYTF. The CDR3 bases are TGTGCCAGCAGCCTGGGCCCCCAAGTTAACTATGGCTACACCTTC.